The sequence of this T cell receptor (beta chain) was determined in a study of blood T cell repertoires in COVID-19 (TCRdb year 2020). Regarding the study in general: Samples from collaborators originated in the United States, Italy and Spain and spanned both the acute and convalescent phases of COVID-19. The dataset comprised deeply sampled blood TCRbeta repertoires from subjects exposed to, actively infected with, or recovered from COVID-19. Samples came from the ongoing ImmuneRACE study (first 160 participants) plus 1,254 subjects from 6 global collaborators. A de-identified subject ID, COVID-19 status, age in years and sex were almost always included in the sample metadata. The repertoires were released in a freely available public database intended as a resource for research on the immune response to SARS-CoV-2. The prospective study material was composed of cDNA or gDNA derived from T cells, B-cell-depleted T cells, or PBMCs. Where HLA class I and class II types were available, the types were taken from metadata supplied by the sample provider, not from assay-based typing.

Note on this clone: No cognate antigen has been identified for it. No quality values exist for individual bases; no much larger clone is one base distant.

In the prospective study, participants were 18 to 89 years old, resided in about two dozen geographic areas of the United States, and were enrolled through a virtual design. To assign participants to cohorts, the prospective study relied on clinical history that participants themselves reported in a screening survey and a study questionnaire. Recovered participants in ImmuneRACE Cohort 3 were defined as having two consecutive negative NP/OP PCR tests, clearance from a healthcare professional, or resolution of symptoms. In the prospective study, mobile phlebotomists collected whole blood, serum and a nasopharyngeal or oropharyngeal swab from each participant. Additional blood draws and questionnaires over an approximately 2-month period could optionally be provided by prospective study participants. Before DNA extraction, blood samples from the prospective study were shipped at room temperature or frozen.

From cysteine to phenylalanine, the CDR3 is 15 amino acids long. Just the 45-base CDR3 DNA is kept, in frame starting at base 1. The germline V and J ends show losses of 2 bases and 0 bases respectively, and no gene match explains 4 bases of the junction. CDR1 and CDR2 were assigned from the germline V gene (reference sequence) as GTSNPN and SVGIG. TCRbeta CDR3 regions were amplified from genomic DNA by means of the immunoSEQ Assay, a bias-controlled multiplex PCR. For the original study's pipeline: Within the assay, amplification of reference gene primers was used to estimate how many nucleated cells each sample contained. Sequence reads were collapsed and filtered to measure the absolute abundance of every unique TCRbeta CDR3 rearrangement. For each sample, productive Simpson clonality was calculated as the square root of Simpson's diversity index across productive rearrangements. TCRdb stores this immuneACCESS table with in-frame sequences only. Part of the clones is absent; in the studies checked, under half of the shortfall reflects unresolved V genes, and no reason is known for the rest. V and J calls and clone size are given by that table; D and trimming were obtained from the DNA. Present in this sample are 300,000 to 400,000 clones, 80% to 90% of which were seen just once. 0.9% to 1.1% of the sample lies in the top ten.

Paper-wide results and their limitations: Clinical and demographic metadata were provided uncurated, with the amount varying by source and participant.

The TCR was taken from a man between 18 and 29 years old who had recovered from COVID-19. The chain joins TRBV30 to TRBJ1-3; 7 central nucleotides agree with TRBD1. Sequencing was performed on PBMCs or T cells enriched from blood (not recorded which). At the DNA level, the sequence is TGTGCCTGGAGTTACTGGGACAGCTCTGGAAACACCATATATTTT. It specifies CAWSYWDSSGNTIYF.